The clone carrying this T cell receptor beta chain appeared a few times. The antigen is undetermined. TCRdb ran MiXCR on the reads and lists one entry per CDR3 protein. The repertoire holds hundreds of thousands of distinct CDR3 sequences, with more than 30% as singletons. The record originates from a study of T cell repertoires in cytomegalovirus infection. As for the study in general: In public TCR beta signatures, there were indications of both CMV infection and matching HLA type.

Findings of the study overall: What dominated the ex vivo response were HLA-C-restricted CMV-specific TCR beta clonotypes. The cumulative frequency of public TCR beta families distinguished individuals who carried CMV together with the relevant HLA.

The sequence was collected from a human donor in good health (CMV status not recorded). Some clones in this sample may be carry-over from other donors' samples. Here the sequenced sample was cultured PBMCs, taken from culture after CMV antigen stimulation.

The CDR3 sequence is CASSLHSGRFDEQFF. The CDR3, as DNA: TGTGCCAGCAGCTTACATAGCGGGAGATTCGATGAGCAGTTCTTC. The chain is built from TRBV11-2 and TRBJ2-1, with TRBD2 matching over 9 bases. The ends lost 2 bases at V and 8 bases at J; junction bases unmatched: 7. This CDR3 has 15 residues. Per the germline V gene, CDR1 is SGHAT and CDR2 is FQNNGV.